This T cell receptor (beta chain) was sequenced during a study of blood T cell repertoires in COVID-19. On the study more broadly: Both acute and convalescent COVID-19 samples were obtained from the United States, Italy and Spain. T cells, B-cell-depleted T cells, or PBMCs provided the cDNA or gDNA that served as material.

Per the study methods: Estimated nucleated cell counts came from reference gene primer amplification. Clones were sequenced by immunoSEQ multiplex PCR, and TCRdb holds only the in-frame ones, with some missing. V and J calls and clone size are copied from that table; D and trimming were computed from the DNA. Among 90,000 to 120,000 clones listed, about 80% were seen once. The receptor's source is a man aged 65 to 79 with acute or convalescent COVID-19. Sequenced: peripheral blood.

The CDR3 DNA reads TGTGCCGCTGGGACTAGCGTTGACACCGGGGAGCTGTTTTTT. This gives the protein CAAGTSVDTGELFF. The gene calls are TRBV10-3 and TRBJ2-2, with 10 bases identical to TRBD2. With V trimmed by 11 bases and J by 3 bases, 6 bases remained unmatched. The CDR3 consists of 14 residues. Germline V gives CDR1 ENHRY, CDR2 SYGVKD.